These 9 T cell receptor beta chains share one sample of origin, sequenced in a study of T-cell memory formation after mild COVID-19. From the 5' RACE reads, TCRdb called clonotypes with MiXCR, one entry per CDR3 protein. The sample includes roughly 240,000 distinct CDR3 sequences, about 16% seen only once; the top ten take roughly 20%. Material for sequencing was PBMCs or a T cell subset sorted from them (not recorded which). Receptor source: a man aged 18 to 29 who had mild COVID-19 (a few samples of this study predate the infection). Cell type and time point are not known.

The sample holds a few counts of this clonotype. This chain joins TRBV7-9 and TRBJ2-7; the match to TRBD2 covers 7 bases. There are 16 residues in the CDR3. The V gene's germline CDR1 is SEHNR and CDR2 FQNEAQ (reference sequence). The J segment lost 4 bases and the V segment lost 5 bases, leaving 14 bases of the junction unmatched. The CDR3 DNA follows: TGTGCCAGCAGCGAACCCAGCGGGGCGTTCGGGTACGAGCAGTACTTC. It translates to CASSEPSGAFGYEQYF.

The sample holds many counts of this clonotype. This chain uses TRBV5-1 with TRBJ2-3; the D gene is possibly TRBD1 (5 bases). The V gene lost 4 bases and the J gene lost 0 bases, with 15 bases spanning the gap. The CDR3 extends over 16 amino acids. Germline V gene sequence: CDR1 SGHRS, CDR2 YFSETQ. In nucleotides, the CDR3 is TGCGCCAGCAGCCCTCTATCAGGGTGGAGCACAGATACGCAGTATTTT. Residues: CASSPLSGWSTDTQYF.

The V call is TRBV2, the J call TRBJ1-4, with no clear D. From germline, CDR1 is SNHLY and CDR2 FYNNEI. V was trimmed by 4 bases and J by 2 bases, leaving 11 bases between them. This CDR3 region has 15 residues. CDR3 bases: TGTGCCAGCAGTGGGTCTCCGGCCACTAATGAAAAACTGTTTTTT. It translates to CASSGSPATNEKLFF.

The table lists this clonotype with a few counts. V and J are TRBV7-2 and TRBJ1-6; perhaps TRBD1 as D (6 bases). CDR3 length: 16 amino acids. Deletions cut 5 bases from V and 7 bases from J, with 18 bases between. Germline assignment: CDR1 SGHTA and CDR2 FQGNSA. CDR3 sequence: CASSPPGQMPNSPLHF. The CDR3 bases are TGTGCCAGCAGCCCCCCTGGACAGATGCCAAATTCACCCCTCCACTTT. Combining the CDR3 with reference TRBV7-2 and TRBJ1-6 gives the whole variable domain GAGVSQSPSNKVTEKGKDVELRCDPISGHTALYWYRQSLGQGLEFLIYFQGNSAPDKSGLPSDRFSAERTGGSVSTLTIQRTQQEDSAVYLCASSPPGQMPNSPLHFGNGTRLTVT.

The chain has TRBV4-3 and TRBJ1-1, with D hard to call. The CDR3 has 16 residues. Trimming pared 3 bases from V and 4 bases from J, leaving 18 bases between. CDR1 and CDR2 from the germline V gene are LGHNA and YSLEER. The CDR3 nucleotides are TGCGCCAGCAGCCACGAAACCTGGGGTTCTGGCACTGAAGCTTTCTTT. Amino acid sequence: CASSHETWGSGTEAFF.

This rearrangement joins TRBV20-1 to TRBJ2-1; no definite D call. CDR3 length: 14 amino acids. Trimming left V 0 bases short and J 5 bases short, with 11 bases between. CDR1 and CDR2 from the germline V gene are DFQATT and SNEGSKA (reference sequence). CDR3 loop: CSARDLGWDNEQFF. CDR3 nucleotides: TGCAGTGCTAGAGATTTAGGTTGGGACAATGAGCAGTTCTTC.

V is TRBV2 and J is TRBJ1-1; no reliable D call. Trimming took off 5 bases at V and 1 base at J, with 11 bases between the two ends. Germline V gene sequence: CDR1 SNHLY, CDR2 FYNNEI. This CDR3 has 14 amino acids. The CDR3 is CASSLDGSNTEAFF. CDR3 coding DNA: TGTGCCAGCAGTCTGGACGGGTCGAACACTGAAGCTTTCTTT.

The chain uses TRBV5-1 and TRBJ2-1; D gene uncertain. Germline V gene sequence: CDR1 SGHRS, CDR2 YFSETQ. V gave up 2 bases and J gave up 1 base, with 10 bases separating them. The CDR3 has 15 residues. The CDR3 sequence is CASSFDQSSYNEQFF. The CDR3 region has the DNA TGCGCCAGCAGCTTCGATCAGTCTTCCTACAATGAGCAGTTCTTC.

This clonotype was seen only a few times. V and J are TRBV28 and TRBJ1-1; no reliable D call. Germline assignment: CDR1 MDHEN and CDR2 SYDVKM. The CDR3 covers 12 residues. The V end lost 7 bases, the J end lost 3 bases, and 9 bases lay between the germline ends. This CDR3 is CASIGSYTEAFF. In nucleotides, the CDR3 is TGTGCCAGCATCGGCTCTTACACTGAAGCTTTCTTT.